One T cell receptor beta chain is described in this entry. This CDR3 is 13 amino acids long. The germline gives CDR1 ENHRY, CDR2 SYGVKD. V lost 10 bases, J lost 7 bases, and 20 bases lay in between. Clones were read by immunoSEQ multiplex PCR, and TCRdb kept only the in-frame ones, dropping some. This sample has about 310,000 clones, with approximately 81% found just once. The data belong to a study of blood T cell repertoires in COVID-19. This sequence originates from a woman aged 25 to 45 who had been exposed to COVID-19. The gene calls are TRBV10-3 and TRBJ2-7; D may be TRBD2 (5 bases). The sequenced material came from PBMCs or T cells enriched from blood (not recorded which). CDR3 amino acids: CATQAGLGGEQYF. CDR3 bases: TGTGCCACCCAGGCCGGACTGGGTGGGGAGCAGTACTTC.